This T cell receptor beta chain was captured in a study of cytomegalovirus exposure and HLA in healthy donors. The wider study: The same platform as the approximately 670 first-cohort repertoires was used for the 130 or so validation repertoires, a later analysis reported.

Concerning this clone: Its antigen is still unknown.

Clones were read by immunoSEQ multiplex PCR, and TCRdb kept only the in-frame ones, dropping some. The data contain approximately 180,000 clones, approximately 86% of them seen just once; the ten biggest clones take up 2% to 3%. General study findings and limits: In a later analysis, first-cohort TCR clusters were found to tend to co-occur in the 130 or so validation repertoires. Most TCRs appeared rarely, but some public TCRs recurred in many donors. It was approximately 150 TCR beta chains that were listed as cytomegalovirus-associated.

The sequencing input was PBMCs. This TCR came from a man aged 18 to 29 in good health and CMV-seropositive.

The CDR3 here is CSASFVYEQYF. The CDR3 region has the DNA TGCAGTGCTAGTTTCGTGTACGAGCAGTACTTC. The genes are TRBV20-1 and TRBJ2-7; D call uncertain. CDR1 and CDR2 from the germline V gene are DFQATT and SNEGSKA (reference sequence). This CDR3 is 11 amino acids long. Trimming took 3 bases from V and 4 from J, leaving 7 bases between them.